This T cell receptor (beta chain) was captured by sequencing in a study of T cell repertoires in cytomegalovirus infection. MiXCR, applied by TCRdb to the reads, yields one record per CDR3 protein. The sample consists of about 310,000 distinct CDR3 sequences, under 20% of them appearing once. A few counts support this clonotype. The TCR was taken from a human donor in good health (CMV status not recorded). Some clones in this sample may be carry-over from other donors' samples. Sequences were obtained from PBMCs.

CDR3 residues: CATSRDRNSPLHF. The CDR3 DNA is TGTGCCACCAGCCGGGACCGAAATTCACCCCTCCACTTT. The rearrangement uses TRBV15 and TRBJ1-6; D perhaps matches TRBD1 (5 bases). Germline-derived CDR1 and CDR2 are LNHNV and YYDKDF (reference sequence). The V end was cut by 5 bases, the J end by 7 bases, with 9 bases between. The CDR3 totals 13 residues.